The table lists the clone carrying this T cell receptor (beta chain) with a count of one. The antigen is not known. As to time point: baseline pretreatment blood. Documented treatment: 15 Gy SBRT to primary tumor, nephrectomy 4 weeks later. Blood was sampled at baseline, 2 weeks and 4 weeks after SBRT. The method was immunoSEQ multiplex PCR; TCRdb's version includes in-frame clones alone and lacks a portion of them. The sample carries 70,000 to 100,000 clones, over 75% recorded once. The junction had 13 bases not matched to a gene; V was cut back by 4 bases and J by 3 bases. Germline CDR1 SGHDT, CDR2 YYEEEE. CDR3 length equals 16 residues. This specimen comes from a study of radiation and T cells in renal cell carcinoma. The study's findings and limits: From baseline, blood top tumor clonotypes peaked at 2 weeks post-radiation.

The J gene is TRBJ2-7, the V gene TRBV5-6; TRBD2 agrees at 7 bases. The TCR sequence derives from a man aged 60 to 69 with renal cell carcinoma. The sequencing used blood, collected from a patient whose treatment included radiotherapy and nephrectomy. As DNA, the CDR3 is TGTGCCAGCAGCCCCGCGGGAGTGTACGGGAACTACGAGCAGTACTTC. It specifies CASSPAGVYGNYEQYF. The whole variable domain, filled in from reference TRBV5-6 and TRBJ2-7, reads DAGVTQSPTHLIKTRGQQVTLRCSPKSGHDTVSWYQQALGQGPQFIFQYYEEEERQRGNFPDRFSGHQFPNYSSELNVNALLLGDSALYLCASSPAGVYGNYEQYFGPGTRLTVT.